The 29 T cell receptor beta chains reported below all come from one sample, sequenced in a study of blood T cell repertoires in COVID-19 (dated by TCRdb to the early 2020s). The library came from the immunoSEQ multiplex PCR assay. Not all clones reach the TCRdb copy of this immuneACCESS table, which keeps in-frame sequences only. Checked studies attribute under half of the gap to unresolved V genes and leave the rest unexplained. This sample lists tens of thousands of clones; 90% were detected once. The ten most abundant clones make up approximately 41% of the sample. Sequences were obtained from peripheral blood. These receptors were obtained from a man in his fifties or sixties with active or convalescent COVID-19.

This clone was seen only once. The chain uses TRBV5-4 and TRBJ1-1; TRBD1 matches 9 bases. Germline lookup yields CDR1 SGHNT and CDR2 YYREEE (reference sequence). J lost 5 bases, V lost 3 bases, and 5 bases had no gene match. This CDR3 spans 14 amino acids. CDR3 bases: TGTGCCAGCAGCTCCCCGGGACAGGGAACTGAAGCTTTCTTT. Amino acid sequence: CASSSPGQGTEAFF.

This clone is labeled as large (0.1 to 1%). The gene calls are TRBV7-9 and TRBJ2-3, with 9 nucleotides matching TRBD1. V was pared by 5 bases and J by 2 bases, with 8 bases of the junction left unmatched. This CDR3 is built from 16 residues. The germline V gene has CDR1 SEHNR and CDR2 FQNEAQ (reference sequence). The CDR3 DNA follows: TGTGCCAGCAGCCTAGGGGGGACAGGGTACACAGATACGCAGTATTTT. Its translation: CASSLGGTGYTDTQYF. Full variable domain (remainder filled in from reference TRBV7-9 and TRBJ2-3): DTGVSQNPRHKITKRGQNVTFRCDPISEHNRLYWYRQTLGQGPEFLTYFQNEAQLEKSRLLSDRFSAERPKGSFSTLEIQRTEQGDSAMYLCASSLGGTGYTDTQYFGPGTRLTVL.

This clone was counted once. The chain combines TRBV11-3 with TRBJ2-1; 13 positions agree with TRBD2. The trim removed 5 bases at V and 5 bases at J, leaving 6 bases unmatched. Germline V gene sequence: CDR1 SGHNT, CDR2 YENEEA. There are 16 residues in the CDR3. CDR3 region: CASSQGLAGRNNEQFF. CDR3 nucleotide sequence: TGTGCCAGCAGCCAGGGACTAGCGGGGAGAAACAATGAGCAGTTCTTC.

V is TRBV19 and J is TRBJ2-7; no firm D call. Trimming took off 5 bases at V and 4 bases at J, with 6 bases between the two ends. Germline lookup yields CDR1 LNHDA and CDR2 SQIVND (reference sequence). This CDR3 region has 11 residues. The CDR3 reads CASSPGYEQYF. Written as DNA, the CDR3 is TGTGCCAGTAGTCCCGGTTACGAGCAGTACTTC.

This chain connects TRBV10-1 to TRBJ2-1; D might be TRBD2 (6 bases). Trimming took 0 bases from V and 3 from J, leaving 12 bases between them. The CDR3 length is 16 residues. Germline V gene data show CDR1 as WNHNN and CDR2 as SYGVQD (reference sequence). The CDR3 sequence: CASSESGGFDYNEQFF. The DNA for the CDR3 is TGCGCCAGCAGTGAGTCCGGAGGGTTCGACTACAATGAGCAGTTCTTC.

The rearrangement joins TRBV6-5 to TRBJ1-2, with D perhaps matching TRBD1 (5 bases). The CDR3 is made up of 15 amino acids. Germline assignment: CDR1 MNHEY and CDR2 SVGAGI. V lost 10 bases and J lost 4, with 22 bases in between. Here the CDR3 DNA reads TGTGCCACCTCCGTAGGACACCTTAGTCTCTATGGCTACACCTTC. Protein: CATSVGHLSLYGYTF.

This sequence joins TRBV2 and TRBJ2-1; D might be TRBD1 (5 bases). CDR3 length equals 14 residues. CDR1 and CDR2 (germline): SNHLY, FYNNEI. The V end lost 7 bases, the J end lost 2 bases, and 12 bases lay between the germline ends. The DNA of the CDR3 is TGTGCCAGCACTCCAGGGCGGACCTACAATGAGCAGTTCTTC. This translates into CASTPGRTYNEQFF. The whole variable domain, filled in from reference TRBV2 and TRBJ2-1, reads EPEVTQTPSHQVTQMGQEVILRCVPISNHLYFYWYRQILGQKVEFLVSFYNNEISEKSEIFDDQFSVERPDGSNFTLKIRSTKLEDSAMYFCASTPGRTYNEQFFGPGTRLTVL.

In nucleotides, the CDR3 is TGTGCCAGCAGCTTAGATCTGCTAGCGGGAGGGCGTGAGCAGTTCTTC. Translating it yields CASSLDLLAGGREQFF. This sequence joins TRBV11-2 and TRBJ2-1; 12 bases are a match to TRBD2. V gave up 0 bases and J gave up 9 bases; unmatched junction bases: 6. The length of the CDR3 is 16 residues. In germline, CDR1 is SGHAT, CDR2 FQNNGV.

This clone was recorded only once. The rearrangement joins TRBV2 to TRBJ1-4; TRBD1 agrees at 12 bases. The V gene end was trimmed by 5 bases and the J gene end by 3 bases; junction bases not matched to a gene: 7. CDR1 is SNHLY, CDR2 FYNNEI, per germline. The CDR3 has 17 amino acids. CDR3 nucleotide sequence: TGTGCCAGCAGTAGGGACAGGGGGCAACGGTCTAATGAAAAACTGTTTTTT. Protein sequence: CASSRDRGQRSNEKLFF.

This clone is a singleton in its sample. J is TRBJ2-1 and V is TRBV5-1, with 7 nucleotides matching TRBD2. The CDR3 runs to 17 residues. Germline loops: CDR1 SGHRS, CDR2 YFSETQ. Trimming took 7 bases from V and 2 from J; bases not matched to a gene: 15. CDR3 DNA sequence: TGCGCCAGCTACCAAGGGGCGGGAGCCGGAACCTACAATGAGCAGTTCTTC. Translated: CASYQGAGAGTYNEQFF.

This rearrangement joins TRBV28 to TRBJ2-4, with D tentatively TRBD2 (5 bases). The CDR3 is 13 amino acids. Germline V gives CDR1 MDHEN, CDR2 SYDVKM. Trimming stripped 7 bases from V and 5 bases from J, with 12 bases between. The DNA of the CDR3 is TGTGCCAGCACCCCCGCCGGGGAAAACATTCAGTACTTC. Encoded protein: CASTPAGENIQYF.

The V gene is TRBV7-4, the J gene TRBJ1-4, with 8 nucleotides matching TRBD1. The V segment lost 9 bases and the J segment 5 bases; nucleotides outside the gene matches: 11. The CDR3 extends over 15 amino acids. Germline V lookup: CDR1 SGHVT, CDR2 SQSDAQ. In DNA form, the CDR3 reads TGTGCCAGACGAGACAGGGGAGGAAGAAATGAAAAACTGTTTTTT. Translation: CARRDRGGRNEKLFF.

The rearrangement uses TRBV19 and TRBJ1-2, with a tentative D call TRBD1 (5 bases). CDR3 length: 16 residues. From germline, CDR1 is LNHDA and CDR2 SQIVND (reference sequence). Trimming removed 3 bases at V and 2 bases at J, with 16 bases between. CDR3 loop: CASSIGGTPVNYGYTF. DNA for the CDR3: TGTGCCAGTAGTATCGGCGGGACCCCTGTGAACTATGGCTACACCTTC.

This chain links TRBV24-1 with TRBJ2-2, with 10 positions matching TRBD1. The CDR3 runs 16 residues. After removal of 5 bases from V and 5 bases from J, the junction contained 7 bases not matched to a gene. Germline V gene lookup returns CDR1 KGHDR and CDR2 SFDVKD. CDR3 DNA sequence: TGTGCCACCAGTGCGGCTGGGACAGGGGTAACCGGGGAGCTGTTTTTT. Translating it yields CATSAAGTGVTGELFF.

The gene calls are TRBV15 and TRBJ1-5; 9 nucleotides line up with TRBD1. The CDR3 totals 17 residues. V shed 2 bases and J 7 bases; nucleotides not matched to a gene: 12. Germline CDR1 reads LNHNV; CDR2 reads YYDKDF (reference sequence). CDR3 DNA sequence: TGTGCCACCAGCAGACGAGCCGGGACAGGGTCAGGACAGCCCCAGCATTTT. This sequence encodes CATSRRAGTGSGQPQHF.

The chain carries TRBV7-6 and TRBJ2-3; 9 bases line up with TRBD2. V gave up 5 bases and J gave up 0 bases; unmatched junction bases: 12. CDR3 length: 18 amino acids. Germline assignment: CDR1 SGHVS and CDR2 FNYEAQ. CDR3: CASSPGGLAGDSTDTQYF. The CDR3 DNA reads as TGTGCCAGCAGCCCTGGAGGGTTAGCGGGGGATAGCACAGATACGCAGTATTTT.

The chain carries TRBV9 and TRBJ2-2, with TRBD1 matching over 11 bases. The V gene's germline CDR1 is SGDLS and CDR2 YYNGEE. This CDR3 has 15 amino acids. Losses at the gene ends were 0 bases for V and 11 bases for J; bases not matched to a gene: 6. CDR3 DNA sequence: TGTGCCAGCAGCGTAGATTGGACAGGGGGCGGTGAGCTGTTTTTT. This translates into CASSVDWTGGGELFF.

The V gene is TRBV10-3, the J gene TRBJ2-7; 7 bases are a match to TRBD1. This CDR3 has 14 amino acids. Germline values: CDR1 ENHRY, CDR2 SYGVKD. The V segment lost 3 bases and the J segment 5 bases; nucleotides outside the gene matches: 7. The CDR3: CAISEWTGENEQYF. The CDR3 bases are TGTGCCATCAGTGAATGGACAGGAGAGAACGAGCAGTACTTC.

The chain carries TRBV6-5 and TRBJ2-5; TRBD2 matches 7 bases. Germline CDR1 reads MNHEY; CDR2 reads SVGAGI. The CDR3 extends over 15 amino acids. Unmatched junction bases numbered 12, after V lost 6 bases and J lost 5 bases. The CDR3 loop is CASSLRGVGEETQYF. The CDR3 DNA reads TGTGCCAGCAGCCTCCGGGGGGTCGGCGAGGAGACCCAGTACTTC.

The table lists this clone with a few counts. The chain joins TRBV7-2 to TRBJ1-1; D might be TRBD1 (6 bases). CDR3 length: 16 amino acids. Trimming cost V 5 bases and J 4 bases, with 20 bases left between them. Germline-derived CDR1 and CDR2 are SGHTA and FQGNSA. The CDR3 loop reads CASSPGHARGGTEAFF. As DNA, the CDR3 is TGTGCCAGCAGCCCGGGACACGCTCGAGGCGGCACTGAAGCTTTCTTT.

This sequence joins TRBV6-5 and TRBJ2-7; 7 nucleotides agree with TRBD1. The CDR3 contains 15 residues. After removal of 7 bases from V and 4 bases from J, the junction contained 13 bases not matched to a gene. Germline CDR1 reads MNHEY; CDR2 reads SVGAGI. The CDR3 sequence: CASTYRQGQKYEQYF. The CDR3 bases are TGTGCCAGCACTTATCGACAGGGACAAAAGTACGAGCAGTACTTC.

V gene TRBV13 combines with J gene TRBJ1-1; a weak D match, TRBD1 (5 bases). CDR1 and CDR2 (germline): PRHDT, FYEKMQ (reference sequence). V was trimmed by 5 bases and J by 4 bases, leaving 20 bases between them. This CDR3 is built from 16 residues. CDR3 residues: CASSRSLQGRGTEAFF. The CDR3 nucleotides read TGTGCCAGCAGCCGCTCCCTTCAGGGCCGCGGCACTGAAGCTTTCTTT.

The rearrangement joins TRBV2 to TRBJ2-4; D perhaps matches TRBD1 (6 bases). This CDR3 spans 16 amino acids. The V end lost 4 bases, the J end lost 1 base, and 14 bases lay between the germline ends. In germline, CDR1 is SNHLY, CDR2 FYNNEI. The CDR3 nucleotides are TGTGCCAGCAGTGCCCTGGACAGAATGGCCAAAAACATTCAGTACTTC. Encoded protein: CASSALDRMAKNIQYF.

V usage is TRBV19 and J usage is TRBJ1-1; a possible D gene is TRBD1 (6 bases). Trimming left V 5 bases short and J 0 bases short, with 13 bases between. The V gene's germline CDR1 is LNHDA and CDR2 SQIVND (reference sequence). The CDR3 sequence is 15 residues long. The CDR3 here is CASSFRTDMNTEAFF. The CDR3 nucleotides are TGTGCCAGTAGTTTCCGGACAGATATGAACACTGAAGCTTTCTTT. The full variable domain, completed using reference TRBV19 and TRBJ1-1, is DGGITQSPKYLFRKEGQNVTLSCEQNLNHDAMYWYRQDPGQGLRLIYYSQIVNDFQKGDIAEGYSVSREKKESFPLTVTSAQKNPTAFYLCASSFRTDMNTEAFFGQGTRLTVV.

This clone showed up just once. This chain links TRBV4-3 with TRBJ2-7; 7 bases agree with TRBD2. V was pared by 4 bases and J by 2 bases, with 8 bases of the junction left unmatched. Germline lookup yields CDR1 LGHNA and CDR2 YSLEER. The CDR3 is 15 amino acids. Written as DNA, the CDR3 is TGCGCCAGCAGCCTCGTCATAGCGGGCACCTACGAGCAGTACTTC. This sequence encodes CASSLVIAGTYEQYF.

This chain's CDR3 is CASSFRLAGGLNEQFF. The CDR3 nucleotides read TGTGCCAGCAGCTTCCGACTAGCGGGGGGGCTGAATGAGCAGTTCTTC. This rearrangement joins TRBV11-1 to TRBJ2-1; TRBD2 matches 14 bases. The CDR3 loop spans 16 amino acids. Per the germline V gene, CDR1 is SGHAT and CDR2 is FQDESV (reference sequence). After removal of 3 bases from V and 7 bases from J, the junction contained 5 bases not matched to a gene.

The CDR3 protein is CASRTLTSGVQETQYF. Written as DNA, the CDR3 is TGCGCCAGCCGGACTTTGACTAGCGGGGTACAAGAGACCCAGTACTTC. The chain links TRBV5-1 to TRBJ2-5; 11 positions match TRBD2. The CDR3 covers 16 residues. V shed 7 bases and J 2 bases; nucleotides not matched to a gene: 10. Germline values: CDR1 SGHRS, CDR2 YFSETQ.

J is TRBJ2-1 and V is TRBV29-1, with a weak D call TRBD2 (6 bases). The V gene's germline CDR1 is SQVTM and CDR2 ANQGSEA. This CDR3 region has 13 residues. With 7 bases removed from V and 10 bases from J, the gap between germline ends came to 20 bases. The CDR3 loop is CSGGTSRAGEQFF. The CDR3 bases are TGCAGCGGAGGGACTTCAAGGGCGGGGGAGCAGTTCTTC.

V usage is TRBV9 and J usage is TRBJ2-3; 16 nucleotides match TRBD2. Trimming took 0 bases from V and 5 from J; bases not matched to a gene: 6. This CDR3 is 18 amino acids long. The germline CDR1 and CDR2 sequences are SGDLS and YYNGEE. CDR3 sequence: CASSVEGLAGGNRDTQYF. The DNA of the CDR3 is TGTGCCAGCAGCGTAGAGGGACTAGCGGGAGGGAACAGAGATACGCAGTATTTT.